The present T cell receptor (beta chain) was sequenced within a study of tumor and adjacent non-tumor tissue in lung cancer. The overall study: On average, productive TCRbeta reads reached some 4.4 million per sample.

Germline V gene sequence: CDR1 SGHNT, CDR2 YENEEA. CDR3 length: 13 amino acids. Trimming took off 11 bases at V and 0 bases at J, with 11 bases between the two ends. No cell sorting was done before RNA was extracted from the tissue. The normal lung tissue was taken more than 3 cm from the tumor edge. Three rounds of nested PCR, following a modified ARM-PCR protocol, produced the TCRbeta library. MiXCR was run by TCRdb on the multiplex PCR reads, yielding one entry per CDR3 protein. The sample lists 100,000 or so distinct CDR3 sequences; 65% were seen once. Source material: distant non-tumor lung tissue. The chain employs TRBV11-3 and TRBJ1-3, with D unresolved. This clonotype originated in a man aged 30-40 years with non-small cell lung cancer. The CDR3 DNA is TGTGCCTGCTCTGTGAGCTCTGGAAACACCATATATTTT. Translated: CACSVSSGNTIYF.